These T cell receptor beta chains were read from a single sample in a study of cytomegalovirus exposure and HLA in healthy donors. The protocol was immunoSEQ multiplex PCR, while the TCRdb copy is restricted to in-frame clones and leaves out a portion. The profile shows around 99,000 clones, 81% of them singletons. The sequenced sample consisted of PBMCs. Source of these receptors: a man between 25 and 39 years old in good health and CMV-seronegative. The conserved cysteine and the conserved F or W are not part of the CDR3 here.

V: TRBV9
CDR3: ASSETGTFDEQY

V: TRBV5-1
CDR3: ASSSTSNGYEQY

V: TRBV10-3
CDR3: AITAGGEHEQY

V: TRBV19
CDR3: ASIAGTEAF

V: TRBV11-2
CDR3: ASSKIAGGYEQY

V: TRBV10-2
CDR3: ASSERGGGNQPQH

V: TRBV5-5
CDR3: ASRQSYEQY

V: TRBV7-9
CDR3: ASAPGSGADGYT

V: TRBV5-6
CDR3: ASSYGSFGELF

V: TRBV30
CDR3: AWNLAGGYNEQF

V: TRBV4-1
CDR3: ASSHTMRVDQPQH

V: TRBV28
CDR3: ASSLWGTSGDNEQF

V: TRBV2
CDR3: ASSDPGSGEQY

V: TRBV19
CDR3: ASSISQGPGEQF

V: TRBV28
CDR3: ASSFTGTSTDTQY

V: TRBV20-1
CDR3: SATGGQGAF

V: TRBV4-1
CDR3: ASSQSGQGLNGYT

V: TRBV25-1
CDR3: ASSDPPGGQY

V: TRBV7-8
CDR3: ASSAQGAGEDTQY

V: TRBV13
CDR3: ASSLRGHSAEAF

V: TRBV30
CDR3: AWSVGTSAGDTQY

V: TRBV4-1
CDR3: ASSLAGTGNEKLF

V: TRBV11-2
CDR3: ASSWGWTAQETQY

V: TRBV29-1
CDR3: SVGSGSRYEQY

V: TRBV5-6
CDR3: ASSLSGESGYT

V: TRBV15
CDR3: ATSRAGEGDTEAF

V: TRBV9
CDR3: ASSPLGGTDTQY

V: TRBV30
CDR3: AWSVLAGGTYEQY

V: TRBV5-1
CDR3: ASSYDWGRGTQY

V: TRBV2
CDR3: ASTKGGREAF

V: TRBV11-1
CDR3: ASSRFDRGPTYEQY

V: TRBV6-5
CDR3: ASKMGGPNTEAF

V: TRBV30
CDR3: AWTSGNILAF

V: TRBV4-1
CDR3: ASSQYQTGTGSYEQY

V: TRBV19
CDR3: ASSIGGTGELF

V: TRBV6-5
CDR3: ASSYLELNSPLH

V: TRBV11-3
CDR3: ASSLEGRGQAF

V: TRBV15
CDR3: ATSDGTAQSYGYT

V: TRBV27
CDR3: ATHFEGQREQY

V: TRBV9
CDR3: ASSPGGIMADTQY

V: TRBV18
CDR3: ASSPPTTYNSPLH

V: TRBV5-1
CDR3: ASSLERLAGGGETQY

V: TRBV29-1
CDR3: SVNGGEETQY

V: TRBV2
CDR3: ASSSSASSLNYGYT

V: TRBV6-5
CDR3: ASKRSGNTDTEAF

V: TRBV21-1
CDR3: ASSKGSKSWDSAYEQY

V: TRBV6-5
CDR3: ASSTGGVEAF

V: TRBV7-7
CDR3: ASSQGTSGNEQF

V: TRBV9
CDR3: ASSTSGLAKGYEQY

V: TRBV6-5
CDR3: ASSLDRASGNTIY

V: TRBV4-1
CDR3: ASSQGAWLAANEQF

V: TRBV29-1
CDR3: SVAPGDEQF

V: TRBV7-8
CDR3: ASSLAGGSYGYT

V: TRBV7-9
CDR3: ASSLATGTVTEAF

V: TRBV5-1
CDR3: ASSSKETQY

V: TRBV6-4
CDR3: ASTSNSAVAGELF

V: TRBV18
CDR3: ASSPLNSYNEQF